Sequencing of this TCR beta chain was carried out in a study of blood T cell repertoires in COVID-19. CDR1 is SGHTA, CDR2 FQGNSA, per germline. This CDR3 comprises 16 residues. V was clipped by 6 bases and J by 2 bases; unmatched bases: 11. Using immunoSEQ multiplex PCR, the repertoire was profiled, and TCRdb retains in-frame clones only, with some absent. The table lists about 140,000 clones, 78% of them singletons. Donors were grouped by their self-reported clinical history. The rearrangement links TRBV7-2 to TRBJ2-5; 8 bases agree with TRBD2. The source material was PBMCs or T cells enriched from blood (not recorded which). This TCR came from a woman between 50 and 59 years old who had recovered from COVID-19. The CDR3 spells CASSTYGGVLQETQYF. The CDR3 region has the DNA TGTGCCAGCAGTACCTACGGGGGGGTGCTACAAGAGACCCAGTACTTC.